Shown below are 11 T cell receptor beta chains from a single sample sequenced in a study of OX40 agonist ivuxolimab in advanced cancers. Using immunoSEQ multiplex PCR, the repertoire was profiled, and TCRdb retains in-frame clones only, with some absent. The profile shows about 22,000 clones, 75% to 90% of them singletons. The specimen was CD4+ or CD8+ T cells sorted from blood, collected in a trial of the OX40 agonist ivuxolimab. These receptors were collected from an adult with an advanced solid tumor such as melanoma, head and neck, liver or kidney cancer.

The J gene is TRBJ2-1, the V gene TRBV2, with TRBD1 matching over 7 bases. The CDR3 sequence is 16 residues long. V was pared by 1 base and J by 3 bases, with 6 bases of the junction left unmatched. Germline values: CDR1 SNHLY, CDR2 FYNNEI. The CDR3 spells CASSEVSWDSYNEQFF. As DNA, the CDR3 is TGTGCCAGCAGTGAAGTATCATGGGACAGCTACAATGAGCAGTTCTTC. Full variable domain (outside the CDR3, taken from reference TRBV2 and TRBJ2-1): EPEVTQTPSHQVTQMGQEVILRCVPISNHLYFYWYRQILGQKVEFLVSFYNNEISEKSEIFDDQFSVERPDGSNFTLKIRSTKLEDSAMYFCASSEVSWDSYNEQFFGPGTRLTVL.

The V call is TRBV19, the J call TRBJ2-1; D is unclear. The CDR3 contains 13 residues. Germline V lookup: CDR1 LNHDA, CDR2 SQIVND (reference sequence). V was cut by 2 bases and J by 2 bases, with 4 bases left in between. In DNA, the CDR3 is TGTGCCAGTAGTATACGGACCTACAATGAGCAGTTCTTC. Translated: CASSIRTYNEQFF.

This clone is medium-sized. The chain carries TRBV29-1 and TRBJ2-1, with 8 bases aligning to TRBD2. Germline trimming cut 8 bases from V and 2 bases from J; bases unmatched to any gene: 11. CDR1 and CDR2 from the germline V gene are SQVTM and ANQGSEA. CDR3 length: 15 amino acids. DNA for the CDR3: TGCAGCTCCGAAGGCACTAGCGGAGCCTACAATGAGCAGTTCTTC. Residues: CSSEGTSGAYNEQFF.

The chain combines TRBV10-3 with TRBJ2-7, with no clear D. This CDR3 is built from 14 residues. CDR1 and CDR2 (germline): ENHRY, SYGVKD. The germline V and J ends were trimmed by 3 bases and 2 bases, with 11 bases remaining between them. The DNA of the CDR3 is TGTGCCATCAGTGATGCGGAAACGACCTACGAGCAGTACTTC. It is translated as CAISDAETTYEQYF.

The rearrangement joins TRBV13 to TRBJ1-2; unclear D gene. V lost 3 bases and J lost 8, with 19 bases in between. This CDR3 has 15 residues. From germline, CDR1 is PRHDT and CDR2 FYEKMQ (reference sequence). CDR3: CASSLAGLGVEGYTF. The CDR3 coding sequence is TGTGCCAGCAGCTTGGCGGGGTTGGGTGTAGAGGGCTACACCTTC.

The V call is TRBV19, the J call TRBJ2-7, with 9 bases lining up with TRBD1. The CDR3 length is 13 residues. Losses at the gene ends were 4 bases for V and 4 bases for J; bases not matched to a gene: 2. Germline CDR1 LNHDA, CDR2 SQIVND (reference sequence). The CDR3 protein is CASSNGQGYEQYF. CDR3 bases: TGTGCCAGTAGTAACGGACAGGGGTACGAGCAGTACTTC.

This clone showed up just once. The chain carries TRBV6-5 and TRBJ2-3; 9 bases agree with TRBD2. J lost 2 bases, V lost 4 bases, and 7 bases had no gene match. Germline CDR1 and CDR2: MNHEY and SVGAGI. CDR3 length: 16 amino acids. The CDR3 nucleotides are TGTGCCAGCAGTTTAGGACTAGCGAAAGACACAGATACGCAGTATTTT. As protein: CASSLGLAKDTDTQYF.

This clone was observed once. J is TRBJ2-7 and V is TRBV4-1; weak D call: TRBD2 (6 bases). V was shortened by 4 bases and J by 6 bases, with 16 bases between the two germline ends. CDR1 MGHRA and CDR2 YSYEKL come from the germline V gene. CDR3 length equals 14 residues. CDR3 bases: TGCGCCAGCAGCCCAATTCGTGGGGGGTCCGAGCAGTACTTC. Translation gives CASSPIRGGSEQYF.

V is TRBV6-1 and J is TRBJ2-1; D is possibly TRBD2 (6 bases). The CDR3 runs to 15 residues. Deletions cut 2 bases from V and 0 bases from J, with 8 bases between. CDR1 is MNHNS, CDR2 SASEGT, per germline. The CDR3 sequence: CASSEKAGSYNEQFF. DNA for the CDR3: TGTGCCAGCAGTGAAAAAGCGGGCTCCTACAATGAGCAGTTCTTC.

This sequence joins TRBV6-6 and TRBJ2-1; no clear D gene. Trimming stripped 5 bases from V and 4 bases from J, with 6 bases between. Germline V gives CDR1 MNHNY, CDR2 SVGAGI (reference sequence). This CDR3 is built from 12 residues. The CDR3 region is CASSLGYNEQFF. The CDR3 region has the DNA TGTGCCAGCAGTCTCGGATACAATGAGCAGTTCTTC.

Only one count was recorded for this clone. V is TRBV28 and J is TRBJ2-2; D is ambiguous. With 3 bases removed from V and 1 base from J, the gap between germline ends came to 9 bases. The CDR3 is 15 amino acids. In germline, CDR1 is MDHEN, CDR2 SYDVKM. The CDR3 region is CASSFPRENTGELFF. For the CDR3, the DNA is TGTGCCAGCAGTTTCCCCAGAGAGAACACCGGGGAGCTGTTTTTT.